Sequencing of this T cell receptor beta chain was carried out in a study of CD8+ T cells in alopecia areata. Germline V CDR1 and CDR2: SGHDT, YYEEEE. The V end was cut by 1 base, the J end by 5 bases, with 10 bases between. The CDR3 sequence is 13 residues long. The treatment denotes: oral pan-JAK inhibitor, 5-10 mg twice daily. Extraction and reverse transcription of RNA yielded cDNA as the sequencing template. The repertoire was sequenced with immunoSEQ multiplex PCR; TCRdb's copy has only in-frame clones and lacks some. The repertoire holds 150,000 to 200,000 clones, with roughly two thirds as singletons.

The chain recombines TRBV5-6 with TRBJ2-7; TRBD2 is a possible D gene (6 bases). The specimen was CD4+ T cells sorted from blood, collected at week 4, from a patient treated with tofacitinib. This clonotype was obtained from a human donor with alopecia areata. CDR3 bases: TGTGCCAGCAGCTTGTTCGGCGGGGACGAGCAGTACTTC. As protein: CASSLFGGDEQYF.